The 21 T cell receptor beta chains below all came from one sample that was sequenced in a study of T cells in Graves' hyperthyroidism and ophthalmopathy. Template material for amplifying TCR beta CDR3 regions consisted of RNA transcripts. HTBI primers were the set used in a first-round RT-PCR of the TCR CDR3. TCRdb redid the calling of the multiplex PCR reads with MiXCR, one entry per CDR3 protein. Among approximately 690,000 distinct CDR3 sequences, roughly 14% were seen once, and the ten largest hold roughly an eighth. The sample taken for sequencing was blood. The receptors shown here come from a woman between 50 and 59 years old with Graves' ophthalmopathy.

This clonotype was seen ten or more times. V and J are TRBV30 and TRBJ1-5; D possibly corresponds to TRBD1 (6 bases). Germline V CDR1 and CDR2: GTSNPN, SVGIG (reference sequence). V lost 2 bases and J 4 bases, leaving 9 bases between the germline ends. CDR3 length: 13 amino acids. This CDR3 is CAWSFQGNQPQHF. Written as DNA, the CDR3 is TGTGCCTGGAGTTTCCAGGGGAATCAGCCCCAGCATTTT.

V gene TRBV28 combines with J gene TRBJ1-1; D remains ambiguous. Germline-derived CDR1 and CDR2 are MDHEN and SYDVKM. The CDR3 runs to 15 residues. Trimming shortened V by 3 bases and J by 2 bases, and 13 bases separated the two germline ends. The CDR3 DNA follows: TGTGCCAGCAGTTTTTGGGCGGAATCCAACACTGAAGCTTTCTTT. It yields the protein CASSFWAESNTEAFF. Using reference TRBV28 and TRBJ1-1 for the parts outside the CDR3, the full variable domain is DVKVTQSSRYLVKRTGEKVFLECVQDMDHENMFWYRQDPGLGLRLIYFSYDVKMKEKGDIPEGYSVSREKKERFSLILESASTNQTSMYLCASSFWAESNTEAFFGQGTRLTVV.

This clonotype has a count of ten or more. The chain links TRBV11-2 to TRBJ2-1, with 8 bases lining up with TRBD2. The CDR3 runs 15 residues. The trim removed 6 bases at V and 4 bases at J, leaving 8 bases unmatched. Germline V CDR1 and CDR2: SGHAT, FQNNGV. In DNA, the CDR3 is TGTGCCAGCAGACGACTAGCGAGCTATTACAATGAGCAGTTCTTC. Its translation: CASRRLASYYNEQFF.

This clonotype was detected a few times. This sequence joins TRBV3-1 and TRBJ1-2; D gene uncertain. CDR3 length: 16 residues. The germline gives CDR1 LGHDT, CDR2 YNNKEL (reference sequence). Trimming removed 0 bases at V and 6 bases at J, with 17 bases between. CDR3 residues: CASSQELHRSFNGYTF. CDR3 bases: TGTGCCAGCAGCCAAGAACTCCACCGGTCGTTCAATGGCTACACCTTC.

This chain links TRBV18 with TRBJ2-7; 13 bases line up with TRBD2. Germline V lookup: CDR1 KGHSH, CDR2 LQKENI. The length of the CDR3 is 17 residues. J was trimmed by 4 bases and V by 1 base; bases with no gene match: 7. In nucleotides, the CDR3 is TGTGCCAGCTCACCACAGGGACTAGCGGGACCCCTATACGAGCAGTACTTC. Residues: CASSPQGLAGPLYEQYF.

J is TRBJ1-5 and V is TRBV6-1; the match to TRBD1 covers 11 bases. The CDR3 consists of 18 residues. Unmatched junction bases numbered 9, after V lost 5 bases and J lost 0 bases. Germline V gives CDR1 MNHNS, CDR2 SASEGT. The CDR3 reads CASSSGTGGIGSNQPQHF. For the CDR3, the DNA is TGTGCCAGCAGTTCCGGGACAGGGGGGATTGGTAGCAATCAGCCCCAGCATTTT.

This clonotype showed up many times. This chain joins TRBV16 and TRBJ1-5; D is possibly TRBD1 (6 bases). V dropped 0 bases and J dropped 4 bases, with 22 bases sitting between them. Germline values: CDR1 KGHSY, CDR2 FQNENV. CDR3 length: 19 amino acids. Written as DNA, the CDR3 is TGTGCCAGCAGCCAATCCCCATTGTCAGGGGATGAAACTAATCAGCCCCAGCATTTT. Protein: CASSQSPLSGDETNQPQHF.

In this sample, this clonotype turned up a few times. The chain links TRBV10-3 to TRBJ2-5; the D gene is possibly TRBD2 (6 bases). Germline CDR1 is ENHRY and CDR2 is SYGVKD. This CDR3 comprises 12 residues. V was clipped by 8 bases and J by 3 bases, with 10 bases between them. CDR3: CAIGTSEETQYF. In DNA form, the CDR3 reads TGTGCCATCGGGACTTCAGAAGAGACCCAGTACTTC.

There are many counts of this clonotype. CDR3 sequence: CASSPGLISTDTQYF. The CDR3 DNA follows: TGTGCCAGCTCACCGGGACTGATTAGCACAGATACGCAGTATTTT. J is TRBJ2-3 and V is TRBV18; D is perhaps TRBD2 (6 bases). Trimming removed 3 bases from V and 0 bases from J, with 10 bases in between. CDR1 is KGHSH and CDR2 is LQKENI in the germline V gene. The CDR3 sequence is 15 residues long.

This clonotype was detected only a few times. The V gene is TRBV20-1, the J gene TRBJ2-1, with D perhaps given as TRBD1 or TRBD2 (5 bases each). The CDR3 runs 15 residues. V was cut by 3 bases and J by 3 bases, with 15 bases left in between. Germline loops: CDR1 DFQATT, CDR2 SNEGSKA (reference sequence). CDR3 DNA: TGCAGTGCTAGCGACGGGGCGGGCGTCTACAATGAGCAGTTCTTC. Encoded protein: CSASDGAGVYNEQFF.

There are many counts of this clonotype. The chain links TRBV6-2 or TRBV6-3 to TRBJ2-5; D gene ambiguous. The CDR3 length is 13 residues. Trimming pared 1 base from V and 4 bases from J, leaving 7 bases between. Germline CDR1 and CDR2: MNHEY and SVGEGT. The CDR3 loop reads CASSYFQVETQYF. DNA of the CDR3: TGTGCCAGCAGTTACTTTCAAGTAGAGACCCAGTACTTC.

This chain links TRBV6-2 or TRBV6-3 with TRBJ2-2, with 10 bases lining up with TRBD2. The CDR3 has 13 residues. Germline V gene sequence: CDR1 MNHEY, CDR2 SVGEGT. Trimming took 7 bases from V and 6 from J; bases not matched to a gene: 2. CDR3 residues: CASTGLAPGELFF. In DNA, the CDR3 is TGTGCCAGCACGGGACTAGCGCCCGGGGAGCTGTTTTTT.

This clonotype was recorded many times. The chain recombines TRBV13 with TRBJ2-1; 7 positions match TRBD1. There are 13 residues in the CDR3. The J segment lost 5 bases and the V segment lost 3 bases, leaving 1 base of the junction unmatched. Germline assignment: CDR1 PRHDT and CDR2 FYEKMQ (reference sequence). This CDR3 reads CASSFGTDNEQFF. The CDR3 DNA follows: TGTGCCAGCAGCTTCGGGACAGACAATGAGCAGTTCTTC.

This clonotype was observed many times. The chain is built from TRBV9 and TRBJ1-1; D unresolved. The germline V gene has CDR1 SGDLS and CDR2 YYNGEE. Trimming left V 3 bases short and J 1 base short, with 10 bases between. The CDR3 covers 14 residues. The CDR3 region is CASSEGTRNTEAFF. CDR3 nucleotide sequence: TGTGCCAGCAGCGAAGGTACAAGGAACACTGAAGCTTTCTTT.

This clonotype was observed many times. The CDR3 DNA follows: TGTGCCAGCAGCCACGGACCCGGGACTAACTCCTACAATGAGCAGTTCTTC. Translated: CASSHGPGTNSYNEQFF. This chain connects TRBV14 to TRBJ2-1, with 7 bases identical to TRBD2. V was pared by 3 bases and J by 0 bases, with 8 bases of the junction left unmatched. The CDR3 is 17 residues long. Looked up from germline, CDR1 is SGHDN and CDR2 is FVKESK.

This clonotype was seen repeatedly, ten times or more. The chain uses TRBV20-1 and TRBJ2-7; 8 bases align to TRBD2. The CDR3 runs 13 residues. Germline-derived CDR1 and CDR2 are DFQATT and SNEGSKA (reference sequence). V lost 4 bases, J lost 4 bases, and 6 bases stayed unmatched. The chain's CDR3 is CSATGTSFYEQYF. In nucleotides, the CDR3 is TGCAGTGCTACCGGGACTAGTTTTTACGAGCAGTACTTC.

Only a few counts were recorded for this clonotype. This chain uses TRBV4-1 with TRBJ1-3, with TRBD1 matching over 7 bases. Germline CDR1 is MGHRA and CDR2 is YSYEKL. CDR3 size: 16 residues. Trimming at V came to 0 bases and at J to 5 bases, leaving 7 bases not matched to a gene. Here the CDR3 reads CASSQEQTGTRNTIYF. CDR3 in DNA: TGCGCCAGCAGCCAAGAACAGACAGGGACGAGAAACACCATATATTTT.

The J gene is TRBJ2-7, the V gene TRBV5-1, with TRBD1 matching 7 bases. There are 13 residues in the CDR3. Germline V gene sequence: CDR1 SGHRS, CDR2 YFSETQ. V lost 2 bases and J lost 3; bases outside the gene matches: 2. CDR3 region: CASSFNRGYEQYF. The CDR3 DNA follows: TGCGCCAGCAGCTTTAACAGGGGCTACGAGCAGTACTTC.

This clonotype was observed many times. This chain uses TRBV20-1 with TRBJ2-1; D remains unclear. The CDR3 runs to 12 residues. Germline values: CDR1 DFQATT, CDR2 SNEGSKA (reference sequence). Trimming shortened V by 4 bases and J by 5 bases, and 9 bases separated the two germline ends. In DNA, the CDR3 is TGCAGTGCTAAGGGTCTAGACAATGAGCAGTTCTTC. It encodes CSAKGLDNEQFF.

The sample holds a few counts of this clonotype. One end of the junction is discordant with germline, which a read error may explain. The chain has TRBV24-1 and TRBJ2-7; TRBD2 agrees at 8 bases. The CDR3 totals 14 residues. Germline CDR1 reads KGHDR; CDR2 reads SFDVKD. In nucleotides, the CDR3 is TGTGCCACCAGTGATGACAGCGGGGGTTACGGGCAGTACTTC. Translation: CATSDDSGGYGQYF.

The table lists this clonotype with many counts. This sequence joins TRBV5-1 and TRBJ1-1; no definite D call. The CDR3 loop spans 15 amino acids. The V end was cut by 0 bases, the J end by 1 base, with 10 bases between. Germline V gene data show CDR1 as SGHRS and CDR2 as YFSETQ. The CDR3 DNA sequence: TGCGCCAGCAGCTTGGAACGGTCAGCGAACACTGAAGCTTTCTTT. Encoded protein: CASSLERSANTEAFF.